One T cell receptor beta chain is described in this entry. Its antigen is not identified. Isolation per sample recovered at least 7 million PBMCs. The sample belongs to a study of blood T cells in healthy people across ages. The study, taken as a whole, reports: PBMC samples, being unsorted, prevented any conclusive comparison of naive and antigen-experienced cells.

A second 7 to 11 cycle PCR used barcoded and J-beta primers. Each CDR3 protein is one row after TCRdb ran MiXCR on the 5' RACE reads. Of about 780,000 distinct CDR3 sequences listed, approximately 65% are singletons. V gave up 2 bases and J gave up 5 bases, with 13 bases separating them. The CDR3 has 15 residues. The chain joins TRBV12-3 or TRBV12-4 to TRBJ2-1; perhaps TRBD2 as D (7 bases). Sequencing was done on a sample of blood. This clonotype originated in a man in his thirties or forties in good health. DNA of the CDR3: TGTGCCAGCAGTTTATGGGGAGGGGGGAACAATGAGCAGTTCTTC. This translates into CASSLWGGGNNEQFF.